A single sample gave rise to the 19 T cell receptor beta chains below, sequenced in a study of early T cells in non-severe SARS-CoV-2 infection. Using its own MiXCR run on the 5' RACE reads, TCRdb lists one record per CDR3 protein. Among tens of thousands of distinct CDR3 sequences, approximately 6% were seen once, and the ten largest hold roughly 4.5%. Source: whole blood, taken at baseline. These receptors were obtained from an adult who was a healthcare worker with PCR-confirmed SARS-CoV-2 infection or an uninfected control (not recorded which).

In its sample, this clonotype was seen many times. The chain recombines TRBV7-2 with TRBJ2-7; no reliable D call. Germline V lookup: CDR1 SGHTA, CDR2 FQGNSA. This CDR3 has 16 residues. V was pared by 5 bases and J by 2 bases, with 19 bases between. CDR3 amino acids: CASSPQPRSEAYEQYF. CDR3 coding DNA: TGTGCCAGCAGCCCACAACCTCGAAGCGAGGCCTACGAGCAGTACTTC.

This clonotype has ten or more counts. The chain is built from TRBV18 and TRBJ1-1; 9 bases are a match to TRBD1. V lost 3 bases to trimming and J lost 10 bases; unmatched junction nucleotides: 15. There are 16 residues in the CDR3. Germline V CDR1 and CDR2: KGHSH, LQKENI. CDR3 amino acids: CASSPPGQGGVAAAFF. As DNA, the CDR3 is TGTGCCAGCTCACCTCCGGGACAGGGAGGAGTAGCCGCAGCTTTCTTT.

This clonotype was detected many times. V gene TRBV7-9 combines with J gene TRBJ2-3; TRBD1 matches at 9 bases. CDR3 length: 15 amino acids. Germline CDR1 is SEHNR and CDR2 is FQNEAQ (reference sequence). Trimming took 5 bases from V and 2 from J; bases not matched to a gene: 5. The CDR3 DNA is TGTGCCAGCAGCCTAGGACAGGGGAACACAGATACGCAGTATTTT. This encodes CASSLGQGNTDTQYF.

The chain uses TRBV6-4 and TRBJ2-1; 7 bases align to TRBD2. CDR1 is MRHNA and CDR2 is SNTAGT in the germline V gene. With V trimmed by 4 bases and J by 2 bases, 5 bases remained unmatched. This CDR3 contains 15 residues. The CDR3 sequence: CASSARAGAYNEQFF. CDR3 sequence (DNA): TGTGCCAGCAGTGCCCGCGCGGGGGCCTACAATGAGCAGTTCTTC.

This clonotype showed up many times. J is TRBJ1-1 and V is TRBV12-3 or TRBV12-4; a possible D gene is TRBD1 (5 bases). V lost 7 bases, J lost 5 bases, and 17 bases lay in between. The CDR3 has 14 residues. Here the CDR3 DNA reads TGTGCCAGCAACCAGGAGGCTAAGGGGACTGAAGCTTTCTTT. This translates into CASNQEAKGTEAFF.

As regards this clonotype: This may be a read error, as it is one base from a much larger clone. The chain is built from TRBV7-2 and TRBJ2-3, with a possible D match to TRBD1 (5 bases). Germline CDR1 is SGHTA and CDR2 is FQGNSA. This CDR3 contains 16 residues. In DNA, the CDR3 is TGTGCCATCAGCTTAGGTCAGGGAAAGGGCACAGATACGCAGTATTTT. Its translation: CAISLGQGKGTDTQYF. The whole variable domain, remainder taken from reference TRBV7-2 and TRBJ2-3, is GAGVSQSPSNKVTEKGKDVELRCDPISGHTALYWYRQSLGQGLEFLIYFQGNSAPDKSGLPSDRFSAERTGGSVSTLTIQRTQQEDSAVYLCAISLGQGKGTDTQYFGPGTRLTVL.

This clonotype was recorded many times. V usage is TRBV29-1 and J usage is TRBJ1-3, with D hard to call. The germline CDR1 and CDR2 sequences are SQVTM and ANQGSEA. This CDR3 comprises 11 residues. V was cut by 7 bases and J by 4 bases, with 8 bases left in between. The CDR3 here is CSEPLGNTIYF. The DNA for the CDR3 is TGCAGCGAACCCTTGGGAAACACCATATATTTT.

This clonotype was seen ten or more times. The CDR3 DNA is TGTGCCAGCAGCTTGACAGGGCAGAGCACAGATACGCAGTATTTT. Protein product: CASSLTGQSTDTQYF. V is TRBV7-9 and J is TRBJ2-3; TRBD1 aligns across 7 bases. This CDR3 spans 15 amino acids. Germline trimming cut 3 bases from V and 0 bases from J; bases unmatched to any gene: 3. Germline loops: CDR1 SEHNR, CDR2 FQNEAQ (reference sequence).

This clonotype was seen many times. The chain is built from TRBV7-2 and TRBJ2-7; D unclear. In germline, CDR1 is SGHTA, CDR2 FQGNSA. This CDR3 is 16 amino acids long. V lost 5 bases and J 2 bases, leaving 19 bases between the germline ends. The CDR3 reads CASSLYGHMSTYEQYF. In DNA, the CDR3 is TGTGCCAGCAGCCTATACGGGCACATGAGTACCTACGAGCAGTACTTC.

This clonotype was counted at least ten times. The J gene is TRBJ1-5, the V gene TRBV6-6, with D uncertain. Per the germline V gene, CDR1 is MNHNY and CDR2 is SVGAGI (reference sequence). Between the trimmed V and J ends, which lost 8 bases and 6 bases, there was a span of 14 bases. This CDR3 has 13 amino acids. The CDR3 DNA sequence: TGTGCCAGCGGTAGTCGAGCGGGTCAGCCCCAGCATTTT. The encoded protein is CASGSRAGQPQHF.

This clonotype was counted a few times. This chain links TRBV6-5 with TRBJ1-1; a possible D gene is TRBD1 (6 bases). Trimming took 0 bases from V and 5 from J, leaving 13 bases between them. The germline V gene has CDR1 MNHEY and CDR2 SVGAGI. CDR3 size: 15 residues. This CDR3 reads CASSYSSGAATEAFF. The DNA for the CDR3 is TGTGCCAGCAGTTACTCGTCGGGGGCGGCAACTGAAGCTTTCTTT.

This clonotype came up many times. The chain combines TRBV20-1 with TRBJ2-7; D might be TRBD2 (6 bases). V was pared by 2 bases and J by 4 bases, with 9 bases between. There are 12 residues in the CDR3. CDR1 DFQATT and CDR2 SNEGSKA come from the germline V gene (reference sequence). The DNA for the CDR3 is TGCAGTGCTAGACCCGCGGGGTACGAGCAGTACTTC. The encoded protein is CSARPAGYEQYF.

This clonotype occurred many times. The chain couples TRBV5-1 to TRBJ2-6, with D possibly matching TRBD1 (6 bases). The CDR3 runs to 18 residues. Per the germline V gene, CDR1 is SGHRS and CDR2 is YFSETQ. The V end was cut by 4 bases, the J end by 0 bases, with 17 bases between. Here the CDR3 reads CASSPRTDQPSGANVLTF. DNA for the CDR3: TGCGCCAGCAGCCCTCGGACAGACCAACCCTCTGGGGCCAACGTCCTGACTTTC.

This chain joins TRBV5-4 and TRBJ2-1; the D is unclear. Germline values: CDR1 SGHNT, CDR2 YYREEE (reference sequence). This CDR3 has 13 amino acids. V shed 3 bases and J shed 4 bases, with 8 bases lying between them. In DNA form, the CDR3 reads TGTGCCAGCAGCTGGTCTATTTACAATGAGCAGTTCTTC. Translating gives CASSWSIYNEQFF.

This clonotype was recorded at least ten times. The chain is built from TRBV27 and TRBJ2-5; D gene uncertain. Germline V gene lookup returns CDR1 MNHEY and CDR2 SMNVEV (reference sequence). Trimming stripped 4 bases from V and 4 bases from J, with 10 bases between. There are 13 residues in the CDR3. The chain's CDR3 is CASSSPSLETQYF. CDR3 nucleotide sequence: TGTGCCAGCAGTTCACCTTCCCTAGAGACCCAGTACTTC.

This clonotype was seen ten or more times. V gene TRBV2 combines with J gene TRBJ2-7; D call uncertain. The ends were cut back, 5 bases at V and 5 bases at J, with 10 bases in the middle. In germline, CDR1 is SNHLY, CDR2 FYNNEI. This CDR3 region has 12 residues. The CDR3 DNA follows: TGTGCCAGCAGTCGCAGGTCCCACGAGCAGTACTTC. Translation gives CASSRRSHEQYF.

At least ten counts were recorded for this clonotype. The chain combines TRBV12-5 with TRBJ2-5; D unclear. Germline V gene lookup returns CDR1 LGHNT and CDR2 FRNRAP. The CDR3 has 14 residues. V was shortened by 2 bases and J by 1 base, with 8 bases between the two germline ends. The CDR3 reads CASGLPSSQETQYF. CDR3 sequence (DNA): TGTGCTAGTGGTTTGCCGTCCAGCCAAGAGACCCAGTACTTC.

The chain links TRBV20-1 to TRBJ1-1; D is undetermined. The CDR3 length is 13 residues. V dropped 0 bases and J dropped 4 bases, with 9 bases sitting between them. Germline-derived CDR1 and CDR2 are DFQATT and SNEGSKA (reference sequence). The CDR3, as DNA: TGCAGTGCTAGAGACGGCTTTGGCACTGAAGCTTTCTTT. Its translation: CSARDGFGTEAFF.

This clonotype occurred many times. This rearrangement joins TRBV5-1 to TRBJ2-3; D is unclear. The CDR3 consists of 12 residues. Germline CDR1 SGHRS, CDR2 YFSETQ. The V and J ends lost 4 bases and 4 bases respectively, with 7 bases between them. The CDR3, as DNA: TGCGCCAGCAGCGTGTTTTCAGATACGCAGTATTTT. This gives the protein CASSVFSDTQYF. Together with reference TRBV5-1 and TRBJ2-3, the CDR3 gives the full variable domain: KAGVTQTPRYLIKTRGQQVTLSCSPISGHRSVSWYQQTPGQGLQFLFEYFSETQRNKGNFPGRFSGRQFSNSRSEMNVSTLELGDSALYLCASSVFSDTQYFGPGTRLTVL.